These 21 T cell receptor beta chains were sequenced from one sample in a study of blood T cell repertoires in COVID-19. Clones were read by immunoSEQ multiplex PCR, and TCRdb kept only the in-frame ones, dropping some. The sample lists over 150,000 clones, around 82% occurring once. Material: peripheral blood. These receptors were obtained from a woman in her 70s who had recovered from COVID-19.

This clone has more than one count but fewer than ten. The same CDR3 arises from other DNA sequences in this sample as well. The V call is TRBV7-9, the J call TRBJ1-6; TRBD1 agrees at 10 bases. J was trimmed by 8 bases and V by 5 bases; bases with no gene match: 3. Germline V lookup: CDR1 SEHNR, CDR2 FQNEAQ (reference sequence). This CDR3 comprises 14 residues. Here the CDR3 DNA reads TGTGCCAGCAGCCCGACAGGGGGCGATTCACCCCTCCACTTT. Translating it yields CASSPTGGDSPLHF.

The chain recombines TRBV25-1 with TRBJ1-4; no definite D call. The CDR3 has 14 amino acids. The V gene lost 2 bases and the J gene lost 4 bases, with 8 bases spanning the gap. The germline gives CDR1 MGHDK, CDR2 SYGVNS. The CDR3 DNA reads TGTGCCAGCAGTGAACACAGCTTTAATGAAAAACTGTTTTTT. Its translation: CASSEHSFNEKLFF.

The CDR3 spells CASSITTGTEAFF. DNA of the CDR3: TGTGCCAGCAGTATCACTACAGGGACTGAAGCTTTCTTT. The J gene is TRBJ1-1, the V gene TRBV6-5, with TRBD1 as a possible D gene (6 bases). This CDR3 spans 13 amino acids. Germline V lookup: CDR1 MNHEY, CDR2 SVGAGI. Deletions cut 5 bases from V and 5 bases from J, with 12 bases between.

This rearrangement joins TRBV28 to TRBJ2-5; maybe TRBD2 (6 bases). The CDR3 is 15 residues long. The germline CDR1 and CDR2 sequences are MDHEN and SYDVKM. V shed 2 bases and J shed 2 bases, with 12 bases lying between them. Written as DNA, the CDR3 is TGTGCCAGCAGTTTACCCCTAGCGAGTCAAGAGACCCAGTACTTC. Its protein is CASSLPLASQETQYF.

The chain recombines TRBV29-1 with TRBJ1-4; weak D call: TRBD1 (5 bases). This CDR3 has 13 residues. Looked up from germline, CDR1 is SQVTM and CDR2 is ANQGSEA. V was clipped by 4 bases and J by 7 bases, with 13 bases between them. The CDR3 region has the DNA TGCAGCGTTGGAACCCAGGGTAGTGAAAAACTGTTTTTT. As protein: CSVGTQGSEKLFF.

The chain carries TRBV28 and TRBJ2-3; D remains unclear. CDR1 is MDHEN, CDR2 SYDVKM, per germline. V lost 3 bases and J 2 bases, leaving 12 bases between the germline ends. The CDR3 length is 15 residues. The CDR3 DNA sequence: TGTGCCAGCAGTTTCTGGCCGCGGATCACAGATACGCAGTATTTT. Translated: CASSFWPRITDTQYF.

J is TRBJ2-2 and V is TRBV2, with unresolved D. V dropped 7 bases and J dropped 3 bases, with 9 bases sitting between them. The length of the CDR3 is 13 residues. Germline lookup yields CDR1 SNHLY and CDR2 FYNNEI. CDR3 sequence: CASTPQDTGELFF. Written as DNA, the CDR3 is TGTGCCAGCACCCCACAAGACACCGGGGAGCTGTTTTTT. Complete variable domain (other parts from reference TRBV2 and TRBJ2-2): EPEVTQTPSHQVTQMGQEVILRCVPISNHLYFYWYRQILGQKVEFLVSFYNNEISEKSEIFDDQFSVERPDGSNFTLKIRSTKLEDSAMYFCASTPQDTGELFFGEGSRLTVL.

This clone came up once. V is TRBV7-8 and J is TRBJ1-5; TRBD1 matches 7 bases. Germline CDR1 reads SGHVS; CDR2 reads FQNEAQ. The CDR3 sequence is 15 residues long. With 5 bases clipped from V and 7 bases from J, the junction kept 11 bases outside the gene matches. The CDR3 is CASSPDGRGWQPQHF. The DNA of the CDR3 is TGTGCCAGCAGCCCAGACGGCAGGGGGTGGCAGCCCCAGCATTTT.

The chain couples TRBV30 to TRBJ1-2, with D possibly matching TRBD1 (5 bases). V lost 2 bases, J lost 8 bases, and 15 bases lay in between. The CDR3 is 13 amino acids. The germline V gene encodes CDR1 GTSNPN and CDR2 SVGIG (reference sequence). In nucleotides, the CDR3 is TGTGCCTGGAGTACCGGGGGGAGTTGGGGCTACACCTTC. Translating it yields CAWSTGGSWGYTF.

This chain connects TRBV7-2 to TRBJ1-4, with 7 bases aligning to TRBD1. J was trimmed by 8 bases and V by 7 bases; bases with no gene match: 10. This CDR3 has 14 residues. Germline assignment: CDR1 SGHTA and CDR2 FQGNSA. For the CDR3, the DNA is TGTGCCAGCACCCTCGGGACAGTAGGCGAAAAACTGTTTTTT. Translated, it gives CASTLGTVGEKLFF.

A note on this clone: A much larger clone lies one base from this, so it may be a read error. At the DNA level, this CDR3 is encoded by other sequences in the same sample as well. The V and J genes are TRBV19 and TRBJ2-7; 8 bases are a match to TRBD1. CDR3 length: 17 residues. The germline CDR1 and CDR2 sequences are LNHDA and SQIVND (reference sequence). CDR3: CASSIFPRGRIPYEQYF. In nucleotides, the CDR3 is TGTGCCAGTAGTATCTTTCCCAGGGGGCGCATCCCCTACGAGCAATACTTC. The full variable domain, in which reference TRBV19 and TRBJ2-7 provide the parts outside the CDR3, is DGGITQSPKYLFRKEGQNVTLSCEQNLNHDAMYWYRQDPGQGLRLIYYSQIVNDFQKGDIAEGYSVSREKKESFPLTVTSAQKNPTAFYLCASSIFPRGRIPYEQYFGPGTRLTVT.

This clone occurred once. V gene TRBV7-9 combines with J gene TRBJ1-2, with 11 nucleotides matching TRBD1. The CDR3 spans 13 residues. V shed 8 bases and J 5 bases; nucleotides not matched to a gene: 4. Germline CDR1 SEHNR, CDR2 FQNEAQ (reference sequence). Here the CDR3 DNA reads TGTGCCAGCGGGGGACAGGGGGGGTATGGCTACACCTTC. It is translated as CASGGQGGYGYTF.

J is TRBJ1-2 and V is TRBV18; maybe TRBD1 (6 bases). Germline CDR1 reads KGHSH; CDR2 reads LQKENI. With 0 bases removed from V and 4 bases from J, the gap between germline ends came to 15 bases. The CDR3 extends over 16 amino acids. DNA for the CDR3: TGTGCCAGCTCACCACCGGGGGCCGAATATGGCTATGGCTACACCTTC. Its translation is CASSPPGAEYGYGYTF.

V is TRBV29-1 and J is TRBJ1-4; D is uncertain. Germline V gene lookup returns CDR1 SQVTM and CDR2 ANQGSEA. The ends were cut back, 7 bases at V and 6 bases at J, with 12 bases in the middle. This CDR3 is built from 12 residues. In nucleotides, the CDR3 is TGCAGCGCCAAGGGCGGGGATGAAAAACTGTTTTTT. Amino acids: CSAKGGDEKLFF.

This clone was seen repeatedly, ten times or more. J is TRBJ1-4 and V is TRBV5-4; 11 bases align to TRBD1. The CDR3 runs 14 residues. From germline, CDR1 is SGHNT and CDR2 YYREEE (reference sequence). The V segment lost 4 bases and the J segment 7 bases; nucleotides outside the gene matches: 3. The CDR3 reads CASSRTGGGEKLFF. CDR3 nucleotides: TGTGCCAGCAGCCGGACAGGGGGCGGTGAAAAACTGTTTTTT.

The J gene is TRBJ1-5, the V gene TRBV11-2, with no clear D. In germline, CDR1 is SGHAT, CDR2 FQNNGV. The CDR3 sequence is 15 residues long. V lost 5 bases and J lost 0, with 11 bases in between. This CDR3 reads CASSPGGLSNQPQHF. For the CDR3, the DNA is TGTGCCAGCAGCCCCGGCGGCCTTAGCAATCAGCCCCAGCATTTT.

The chain carries TRBV11-3 and TRBJ1-4; 8 nucleotides align to TRBD1. Germline trimming cut 5 bases from V and 6 bases from J; bases unmatched to any gene: 5. Germline V gene data show CDR1 as SGHNT and CDR2 as YENEEA. This CDR3 has 14 amino acids. For the CDR3, the DNA is TGTGCCAGCAGCGAACAGGGGGGTCATGAAAAACTGTTTTTT. Translated, it gives CASSEQGGHEKLFF. Complete variable domain (other parts from reference TRBV11-3 and TRBJ1-4): EAGVVQSPRYKIIEKKQPVAFWCNPISGHNTLYWYLQNLGQGPELLIRYENEEAVDDSQLPKDRFSAERLKGVDSTLKIQPAELGDSAVYLCASSEQGGHEKLFFGSGTQLSVL.

The chain joins TRBV9 to TRBJ1-3; a possible D gene is TRBD1 (5 bases). The CDR3 sequence is 18 residues long. Germline loops: CDR1 SGDLS, CDR2 YYNGEE. With 0 bases removed from V and 0 bases from J, the gap between germline ends came to 16 bases. CDR3 sequence: CASSVGVGGASSGNTIYF. The CDR3, as DNA: TGTGCCAGCAGCGTAGGGGTTGGAGGGGCCTCCTCTGGAAACACCATATATTTT.

The V and J genes are TRBV5-1 and TRBJ2-5; 7 nucleotides line up with TRBD2. V was pared by 4 bases and J by 5 bases, with 14 bases of the junction left unmatched. The CDR3 covers 16 residues. Germline CDR1 is SGHRS and CDR2 is YFSETQ. DNA for the CDR3: TGCGCCAGCAGCCGCCCGGGGGGTGTAGTCTTGGAGACCCAGTACTTC. It specifies CASSRPGGVVLETQYF.

This clone turned up a few times. The chain carries TRBV5-4 and TRBJ1-6; TRBD1 matches at 9 bases. With V trimmed by 0 bases and J by 7 bases, 2 bases remained unmatched. The germline V gene encodes CDR1 SGHNT and CDR2 YYREEE (reference sequence). This CDR3 comprises 15 residues. The CDR3 here is CASSLGQGGNSPLHF. In DNA form, the CDR3 reads TGTGCCAGCAGCTTGGGACAGGGGGGAAATTCACCCCTCCACTTT.

The J gene is TRBJ1-4, the V gene TRBV30, with no clear D. The germline V and J ends were trimmed by 2 bases and 10 bases, with 11 bases remaining between them. The CDR3 is made up of 12 amino acids. Germline values: CDR1 GTSNPN, CDR2 SVGIG (reference sequence). CDR3 DNA sequence: TGTGCCTGGAGTCCCCGGGTTGGAAAACTGTTTTTT. It codes for CAWSPRVGKLFF. The variable domain in full, completed from reference TRBV30 and TRBJ1-4, reads SQTIHQWPATLVQPVGSPLSLECTVEGTSNPNLYWYRQAAGRGLQLLFYSVGIGQISSEVPQNLSASRPQDRQFILSSKKLLLSDSGFYLCAWSPRVGKLFFGSGTQLSVL.